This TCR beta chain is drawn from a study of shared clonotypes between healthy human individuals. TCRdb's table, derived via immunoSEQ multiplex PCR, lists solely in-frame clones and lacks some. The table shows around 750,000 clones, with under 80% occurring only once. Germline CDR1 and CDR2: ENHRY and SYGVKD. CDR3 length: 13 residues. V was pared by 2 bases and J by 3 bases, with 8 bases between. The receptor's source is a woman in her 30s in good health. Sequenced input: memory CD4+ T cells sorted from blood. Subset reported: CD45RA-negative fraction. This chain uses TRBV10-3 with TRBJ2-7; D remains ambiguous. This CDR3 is CAISEARYYEQYF. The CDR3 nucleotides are TGTGCCATCAGTGAGGCGCGCTACTACGAGCAGTACTTC.